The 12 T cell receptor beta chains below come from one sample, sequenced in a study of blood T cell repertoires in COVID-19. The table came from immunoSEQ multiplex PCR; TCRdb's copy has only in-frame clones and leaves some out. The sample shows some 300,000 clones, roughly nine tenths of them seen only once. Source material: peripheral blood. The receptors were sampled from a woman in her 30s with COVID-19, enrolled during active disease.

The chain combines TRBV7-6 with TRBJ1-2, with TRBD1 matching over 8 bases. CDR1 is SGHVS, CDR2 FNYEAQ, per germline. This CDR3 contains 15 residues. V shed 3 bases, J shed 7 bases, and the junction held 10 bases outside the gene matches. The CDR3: CASSFAGTGSGGYTF. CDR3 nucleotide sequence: TGTGCCAGCAGCTTTGCCGGGACAGGATCGGGTGGCTACACCTTC.

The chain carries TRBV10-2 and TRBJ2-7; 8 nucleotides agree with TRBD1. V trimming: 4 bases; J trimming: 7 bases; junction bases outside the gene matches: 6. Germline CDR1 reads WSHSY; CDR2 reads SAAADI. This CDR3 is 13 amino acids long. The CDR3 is CASSVGDRREQYF. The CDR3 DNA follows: TGCGCCAGCAGTGTTGGGGACAGGCGGGAGCAGTACTTC.

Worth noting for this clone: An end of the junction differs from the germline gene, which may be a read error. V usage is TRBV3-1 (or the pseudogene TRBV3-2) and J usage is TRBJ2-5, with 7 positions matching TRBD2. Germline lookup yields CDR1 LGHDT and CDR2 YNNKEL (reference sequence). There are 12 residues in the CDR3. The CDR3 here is CASSQGGGDWHF. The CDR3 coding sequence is TGTGCCAGCAGCCAAGGGGGGGGAGACTGGCACTTC.

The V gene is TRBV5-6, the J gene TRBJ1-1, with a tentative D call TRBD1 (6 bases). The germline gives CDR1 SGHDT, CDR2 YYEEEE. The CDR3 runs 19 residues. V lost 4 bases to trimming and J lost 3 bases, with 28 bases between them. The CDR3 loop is CASSMAISARGGRDTEAFF. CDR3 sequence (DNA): TGTGCCAGCAGCATGGCAATTTCCGCGCGCGGGGGCAGGGACACTGAAGCTTTCTTT.

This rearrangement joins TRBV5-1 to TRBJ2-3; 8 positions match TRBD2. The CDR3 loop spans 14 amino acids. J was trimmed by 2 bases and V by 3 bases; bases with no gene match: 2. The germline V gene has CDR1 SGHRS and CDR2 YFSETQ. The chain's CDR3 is CASSSGGPTDTQYF. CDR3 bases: TGCGCCAGCAGCTCGGGGGGGCCCACAGATACGCAGTATTTT.

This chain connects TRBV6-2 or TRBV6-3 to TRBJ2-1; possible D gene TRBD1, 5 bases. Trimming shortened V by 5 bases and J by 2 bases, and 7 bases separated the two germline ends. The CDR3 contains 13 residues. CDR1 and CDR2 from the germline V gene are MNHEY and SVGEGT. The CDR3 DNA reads TGTGCCAGCAGTCTAGGGGCCTACAATGAGCAGTTCTTC. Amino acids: CASSLGAYNEQFF.

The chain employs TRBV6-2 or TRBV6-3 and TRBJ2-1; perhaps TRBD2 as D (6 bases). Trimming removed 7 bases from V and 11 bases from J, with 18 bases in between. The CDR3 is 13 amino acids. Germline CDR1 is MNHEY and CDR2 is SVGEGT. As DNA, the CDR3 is TGTGCCAGCACCCCACCGACGGCGGGGAAGCAGTTCTTC. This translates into CASTPPTAGKQFF.

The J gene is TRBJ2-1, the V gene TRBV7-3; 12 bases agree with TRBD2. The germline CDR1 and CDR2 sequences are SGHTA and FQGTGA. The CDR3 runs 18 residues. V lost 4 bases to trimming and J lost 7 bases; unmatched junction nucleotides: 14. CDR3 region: CASSSPSGGASGWNEQFF. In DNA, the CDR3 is TGTGCCAGCAGCTCCCCTAGCGGGGGGGCTTCTGGTTGGAATGAGCAGTTCTTC.

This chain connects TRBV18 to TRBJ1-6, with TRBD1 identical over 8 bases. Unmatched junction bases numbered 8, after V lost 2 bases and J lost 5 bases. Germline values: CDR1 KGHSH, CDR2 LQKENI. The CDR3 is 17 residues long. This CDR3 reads CASSPYSTGGNNSPLHF. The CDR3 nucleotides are TGTGCCAGCTCACCATATTCAACAGGGGGAAATAATTCACCCCTCCACTTT.

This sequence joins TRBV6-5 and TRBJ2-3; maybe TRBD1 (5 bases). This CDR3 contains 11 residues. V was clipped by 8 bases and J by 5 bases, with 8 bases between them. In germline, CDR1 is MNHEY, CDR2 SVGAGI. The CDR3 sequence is CASGRGDTQYF. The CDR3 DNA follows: TGTGCCAGCGGAAGGGGAGATACGCAGTATTTT.

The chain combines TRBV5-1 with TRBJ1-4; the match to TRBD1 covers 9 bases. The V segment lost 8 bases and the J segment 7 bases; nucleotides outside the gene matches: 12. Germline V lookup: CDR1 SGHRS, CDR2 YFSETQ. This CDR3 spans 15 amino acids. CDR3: CASHLGGTGTEKLFF. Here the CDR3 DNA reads TGCGCCAGTCATCTAGGCGGGACAGGGACTGAAAAACTGTTTTTT.

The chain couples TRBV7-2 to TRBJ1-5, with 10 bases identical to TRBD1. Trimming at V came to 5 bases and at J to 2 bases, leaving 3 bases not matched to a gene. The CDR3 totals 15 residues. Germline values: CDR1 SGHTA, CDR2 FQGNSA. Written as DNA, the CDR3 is TGTGCCAGCAGCGGACAGGGGGTTGGCAATCAGCCCCAGCATTTT. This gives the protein CASSGQGVGNQPQHF.